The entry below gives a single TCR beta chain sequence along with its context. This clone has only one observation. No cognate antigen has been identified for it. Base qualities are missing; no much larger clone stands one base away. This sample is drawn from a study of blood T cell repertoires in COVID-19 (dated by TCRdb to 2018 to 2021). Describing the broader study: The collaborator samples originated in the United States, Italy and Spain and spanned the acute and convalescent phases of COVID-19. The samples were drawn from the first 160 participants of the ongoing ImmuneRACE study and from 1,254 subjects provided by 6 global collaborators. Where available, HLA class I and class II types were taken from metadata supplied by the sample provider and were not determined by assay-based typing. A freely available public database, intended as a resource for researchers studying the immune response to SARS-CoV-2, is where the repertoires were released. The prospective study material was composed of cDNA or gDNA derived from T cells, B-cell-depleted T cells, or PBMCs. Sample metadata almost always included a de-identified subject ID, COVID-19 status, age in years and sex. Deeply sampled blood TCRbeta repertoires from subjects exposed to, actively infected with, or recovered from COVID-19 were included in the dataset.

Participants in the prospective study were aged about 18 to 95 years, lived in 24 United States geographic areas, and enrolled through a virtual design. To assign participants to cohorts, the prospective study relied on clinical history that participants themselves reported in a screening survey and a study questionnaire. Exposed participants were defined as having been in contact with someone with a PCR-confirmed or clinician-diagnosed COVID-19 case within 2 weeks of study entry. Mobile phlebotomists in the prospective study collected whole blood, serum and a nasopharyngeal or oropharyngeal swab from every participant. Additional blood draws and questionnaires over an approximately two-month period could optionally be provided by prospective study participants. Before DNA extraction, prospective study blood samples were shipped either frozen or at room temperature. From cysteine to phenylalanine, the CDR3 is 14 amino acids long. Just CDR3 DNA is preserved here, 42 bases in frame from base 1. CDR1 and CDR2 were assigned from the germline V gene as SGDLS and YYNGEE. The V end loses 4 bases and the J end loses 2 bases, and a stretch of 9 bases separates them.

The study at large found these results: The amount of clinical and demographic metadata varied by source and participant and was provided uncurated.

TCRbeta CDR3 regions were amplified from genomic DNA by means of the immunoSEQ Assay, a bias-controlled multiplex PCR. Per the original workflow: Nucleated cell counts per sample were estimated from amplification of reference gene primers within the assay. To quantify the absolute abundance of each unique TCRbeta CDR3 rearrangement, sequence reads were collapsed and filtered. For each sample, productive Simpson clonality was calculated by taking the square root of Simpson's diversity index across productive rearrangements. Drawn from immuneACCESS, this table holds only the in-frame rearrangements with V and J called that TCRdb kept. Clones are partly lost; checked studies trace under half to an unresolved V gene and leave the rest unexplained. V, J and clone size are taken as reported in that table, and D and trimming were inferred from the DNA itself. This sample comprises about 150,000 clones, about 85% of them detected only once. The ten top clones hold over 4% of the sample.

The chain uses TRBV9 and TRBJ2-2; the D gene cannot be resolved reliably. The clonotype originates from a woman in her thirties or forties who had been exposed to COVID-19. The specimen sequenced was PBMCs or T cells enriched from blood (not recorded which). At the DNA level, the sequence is TGTGCCAGCAGCCCACCACTTAACACCGGGGAGCTGTTTTTT. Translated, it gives CASSPPLNTGELFF.